The 27 T cell receptor beta chains below come from one sample, sequenced in a study of blood T cell repertoires in COVID-19. Libraries were prepared by immunoSEQ multiplex PCR; TCRdb keeps only in-frame clonotypes and omits some of them. The sample contains 95,000 to 110,000 clones, approximately 80% of which appear only once. Sequencing was carried out using peripheral blood. All receptors derive from a woman of 80 years or more with active or convalescent COVID-19.

The chain couples TRBV4-3 to TRBJ2-7; 10 bases align to TRBD2. The V and J ends lost 0 bases and 1 base, in that order; junction bases with no gene match: 9. The CDR3 consists of 18 residues. Per the germline V gene, CDR1 is LGHNA and CDR2 is YSLEER. The CDR3 coding sequence is TGCGCCAGCAGCCAAGAGGGTGGCCTAGCGGGAGCGTCCTACGAGCAGTACTTC. This gives the protein CASSQEGGLAGASYEQYF.

In the case of this clone: Other DNA sequences from this sample encode an identical CDR3 as well. V is TRBV5-1 and J is TRBJ1-3, with a tentative D call TRBD1 (6 bases). CDR1 is SGHRS, CDR2 YFSETQ, per germline. The CDR3 covers 15 residues. Trimming shortened V by 0 bases and J by 4 bases, and 11 bases separated the two germline ends. The CDR3 DNA is TGCGCCAGCAGCTTGGAACAGGGTTCAGGAAACACCATATATTTT. Encoded protein: CASSLEQGSGNTIYF.

The chain uses TRBV5-1 and TRBJ1-6; 7 bases align to TRBD1. Germline CDR1 SGHRS, CDR2 YFSETQ. CDR3 size: 16 residues. With V trimmed by 2 bases and J by 5 bases, 7 bases remained unmatched. The CDR3 protein is CASSLDRAGDNSPLHF. The CDR3 DNA sequence: TGCGCCAGCAGCTTAGACAGGGCAGGGGATAATTCACCCCTCCACTTT.

The chain recombines TRBV19 with TRBJ1-5; 8 positions match TRBD1. The germline V gene has CDR1 LNHDA and CDR2 SQIVND (reference sequence). V lost 3 bases to trimming and J lost 4 bases; unmatched junction nucleotides: 8. This CDR3 has 16 residues. The CDR3 region is CASSIRRGPLNQPQHF. The CDR3, as DNA: TGTGCCAGTAGTATCCGCAGGGGGCCCCTTAATCAGCCCCAGCATTTT.

The chain is built from TRBV28 and TRBJ2-1; TRBD2 might be the D (5 bases). Deletions cut 8 bases from V and 1 base from J, with 6 bases between. Per germline, CDR1 MDHEN and CDR2 SYDVKM. This CDR3 spans 12 amino acids. DNA for the CDR3: TGTGCCAGCGTAGCGTCCTACAATGAGCAGTTCTTC. Its translation: CASVASYNEQFF.

This sequence joins TRBV24-1 and TRBJ1-5; D is uncertain. V lost 6 bases, J lost 5 bases, and 10 bases lay in between. The CDR3 is 13 residues long. CDR1 KGHDR and CDR2 SFDVKD come from the germline V gene. This chain's CDR3 is CATSWADHQPQHF. The CDR3 nucleotides are TGTGCCACCAGTTGGGCAGATCATCAGCCCCAGCATTTT.

The chain uses TRBV29-1 and TRBJ2-7, with TRBD1 matching over 8 bases. The CDR3 is 15 residues long. CDR1 and CDR2 (germline): SQVTM, ANQGSEA. V was pared by 6 bases and J by 4 bases, with 14 bases of the junction left unmatched. The CDR3 DNA is TGCAGCGTAAGGACAGGGATGATCCATAGTTACGAGCAGTACTTC. It is translated as CSVRTGMIHSYEQYF.

This clone was counted a single time. J is TRBJ2-2 and V is TRBV7-9; D possibly corresponds to TRBD1 (6 bases). The CDR3 is made up of 14 amino acids. Looked up from germline, CDR1 is SEHNR and CDR2 is FQNEAQ (reference sequence). V dropped 2 bases and J dropped 6 bases, with 10 bases sitting between them. DNA of the CDR3: TGTGCCAGCAGCTTATCAGGGGTAGCCGGGGAGCTGTTTTTT. Translating gives CASSLSGVAGELFF.

This chain uses TRBV6-6 with TRBJ2-7, with TRBD1 as a possible D gene (7 bases). The ends were cut back, 5 bases at V and 10 bases at J, with 21 bases in the middle. This CDR3 is 14 amino acids long. CDR1 MNHNY and CDR2 SVGAGI come from the germline V gene (reference sequence). CDR3 protein: CASSPNRGLTIQYF. CDR3 nucleotides: TGTGCCAGCAGTCCAAACAGGGGACTCACGATTCAGTACTTC.

The rearrangement joins TRBV9 to TRBJ1-1; 9 nucleotides line up with TRBD1. Unmatched junction bases numbered 5, after V lost 4 bases and J lost 1 base. Germline V CDR1 and CDR2: SGDLS, YYNGEE. The CDR3 loop spans 15 amino acids. Here the CDR3 DNA reads TGTGCCAGCAGCTTACCGGGACAGGGGAACACTGAAGCTTTCTTT. Translated: CASSLPGQGNTEAFF.

There are a few counts of this clone. V gene TRBV4-2 combines with J gene TRBJ1-2, with D tentatively TRBD1 (6 bases). Trimming took 4 bases from V and 1 from J, leaving 7 bases between them. CDR1 is LGHNA and CDR2 is YNFKEQ in the germline V gene. This CDR3 is built from 13 residues. CDR3 bases: TGTGCCAGCAGCCTACAGGGTAACTATGGCTACACCTTC. It yields the protein CASSLQGNYGYTF.

The chain joins TRBV2 to TRBJ2-6; a weak D match, TRBD1 (7 bases). V dropped 7 bases and J dropped 2 bases, with 15 bases sitting between them. This CDR3 comprises 16 residues. In germline, CDR1 is SNHLY, CDR2 FYNNEI. Written as DNA, the CDR3 is TGTGCCAGCAATACGCAGGGGGGCGCTGGGGCCAACGTCCTGACTTTC. Its protein is CASNTQGGAGANVLTF.

The chain couples TRBV27 to TRBJ1-4; 10 bases agree with TRBD1. Germline CDR1 reads MNHEY; CDR2 reads SMNVEV (reference sequence). V dropped 2 bases and J dropped 7; count of bases not matched to a gene: 13. The CDR3 has 18 residues. The CDR3 reads CASSLLGTGVLAAEKLFF. The DNA for the CDR3 is TGTGCCAGCAGTTTACTGGGGACAGGGGTTCTAGCGGCTGAAAAACTGTTTTTT.

In this sample, this clone turned up a few times. This chain links TRBV20-1 with TRBJ1-2; the D is unclear. Germline V gene sequence: CDR1 DFQATT, CDR2 SNEGSKA (reference sequence). V was cut by 3 bases and J by 8 bases, with 13 bases left in between. This CDR3 is built from 12 residues. The CDR3 DNA reads TGCAGTGCTAGTTCAGATCAATTCGGCTACACCTTC. Translating gives CSASSDQFGYTF.

This clone was observed once. This CDR3 is CASSSRGNEAFF. The CDR3 DNA is TGTGCCAGCTCATCCAGGGGGAATGAAGCTTTCTTT. This chain links TRBV18 with TRBJ1-1, with 7 bases that match TRBD1. Trimming cost V 5 bases and J 7 bases; bases outside gene matches: 4. The CDR3 is 12 amino acids. Per the germline V gene, CDR1 is KGHSH and CDR2 is LQKENI.

This clone came up once. This chain uses TRBV6-2 or TRBV6-3 with TRBJ2-6; 13 bases are a match to TRBD2. The V gene's germline CDR1 is MNHEY and CDR2 SVGEGT. This CDR3 is built from 18 residues. J lost 3 bases, V lost 5 bases, and 7 bases had no gene match. Written as DNA, the CDR3 is TGTGCCAGCAGTCCGTGGACTAGCGGGAGCCTTGGGGCCAACGTCCTGACTTTC. It codes for CASSPWTSGSLGANVLTF.

This chain joins TRBV18 and TRBJ2-7; no reliable D call. CDR3 length: 13 residues. CDR1 and CDR2 (germline): KGHSH, LQKENI. Trimming cost V 2 bases and J 3 bases, with 8 bases left between them. The chain's CDR3 is CASSPIADYEQYF. The DNA of the CDR3 is TGTGCCAGCTCACCAATTGCGGACTACGAGCAGTACTTC.

V is TRBV27 and J is TRBJ1-2; D uncertain. The V gene lost 5 bases and the J gene lost 0 bases, with 7 bases spanning the gap. There are 13 residues in the CDR3. CDR1 MNHEY and CDR2 SMNVEV come from the germline V gene (reference sequence). The CDR3 nucleotides read TGTGCCAGCAGTATGACTCCTAACTATGGCTACACCTTC. This gives the protein CASSMTPNYGYTF.

The chain joins TRBV16 to TRBJ2-3, with 7 bases lining up with TRBD1. Germline V gives CDR1 KGHSY, CDR2 FQNENV. This CDR3 comprises 12 residues. The V segment lost 11 bases and the J segment 6 bases; nucleotides outside the gene matches: 8. The CDR3 here is CASGGSVDTQYF. The CDR3 DNA reads TGTGCCTCAGGGGGTTCGGTGGATACGCAGTATTTT. Variable domain in full (rest from reference TRBV16 and TRBJ2-3): GEEVAQTPKHLVRGEGQKAKLYCAPIKGHSYVFWYQQVLKNEFKFLISFQNENVFDETGMPKERFSAKCLPNSPCSLEIQATKLEDSAVYFCASGGSVDTQYFGPGTRLTVL.

This clone was detected once. The V and J genes are TRBV18 and TRBJ1-2, with D possibly being TRBD1 (5 bases). The length of the CDR3 is 13 residues. With 4 bases removed from V and 4 bases from J, the gap between germline ends came to 10 bases. Germline V CDR1 and CDR2: KGHSH, LQKENI. The CDR3 spells CASSRGEGYGYTF. The CDR3 DNA reads as TGTGCCAGCTCACGGGGGGAAGGCTATGGCTACACCTTC.

The rearrangement joins TRBV2 to TRBJ1-1; the D gene is possibly TRBD1 (5 bases). CDR1 SNHLY and CDR2 FYNNEI come from the germline V gene. The V end lost 9 bases, the J end lost 6 bases, and 17 bases lay between the germline ends. This CDR3 has 13 amino acids. DNA of the CDR3: TGTGCCAGTTTAGGGCAGGGTCTCTCTGAAGCTTTCTTT. It is translated as CASLGQGLSEAFF.

This chain uses TRBV28 with TRBJ2-5; 8 bases map to TRBD1. The CDR3 runs 19 residues. V was pared by 3 bases and J by 3 bases, with 18 bases of the junction left unmatched. Germline CDR1 is MDHEN and CDR2 is SYDVKM. CDR3 coding DNA: TGTGCCAGCAGTTTCCCACATCACCTCGACAGGGGAATGGAAGAGACCCAGTACTTC. It yields the protein CASSFPHHLDRGMEETQYF.

The chain has TRBV28 and TRBJ1-1; 10 bases fit TRBD1. Germline V gene lookup returns CDR1 MDHEN and CDR2 SYDVKM. This CDR3 is 15 amino acids long. J lost 5 bases, V lost 3 bases, and 6 bases had no gene match. DNA of the CDR3: TGTGCCAGCAGTTTGGTGGGACAGGGGTTGACTGAAGCTTTCTTT. This translates into CASSLVGQGLTEAFF.

V usage is TRBV30 and J usage is TRBJ1-5, with D unclear. The CDR3 sequence is 15 residues long. Germline CDR1 is GTSNPN and CDR2 is SVGIG (reference sequence). Deletions cut 0 bases from V and 7 bases from J, with 16 bases between. DNA of the CDR3: TGTGCCTGGAGTGTACTGTCGGCAGGATTGCAGCCCCAGCATTTT. Protein: CAWSVLSAGLQPQHF.

The chain combines TRBV21-1 with TRBJ1-4; the table calls TRBD1, which could not be checked here. TRBV21-1 corresponds to a pseudogene. The CDR3 sequence is 15 residues long. The CDR3: CASSKNWTGDEKLFF. As DNA, the CDR3 is TGTGCCAGCAGCAAAAATTGGACAGGGGATGAAAAACTGTTTTTT.

The gene calls are TRBV4-2 and TRBJ2-2; 9 positions agree with TRBD2. With 0 bases clipped from V and 4 bases from J, the junction kept 9 bases outside the gene matches. The germline gives CDR1 LGHNA, CDR2 YNFKEQ. The CDR3 extends over 18 amino acids. The CDR3 reads CASSQDVRGGLFTGELFF. The DNA of the CDR3 is TGTGCCAGCAGCCAAGATGTGCGGGGGGGCCTTTTCACCGGGGAGCTGTTTTTT.

This clone occurred a few times. The chain links TRBV7-6 to TRBJ2-7; possibly TRBD2 for D (6 bases). This CDR3 is 14 amino acids long. Trimming removed 2 bases at V and 5 bases at J, with 13 bases between. Germline-derived CDR1 and CDR2 are SGHVS and FNYEAQ. The CDR3 DNA sequence: TGTGCCAGCAGCTTAACTAGCCAGCGGAACGAGCAGTACTTC. Residues: CASSLTSQRNEQYF. Supplemented by reference TRBV7-6 and TRBJ2-7, the full variable domain reads GAGVSQSPRYKVTKRGQDVALRCDPISGHVSLYWYRQALGQGPEFLTYFNYEAQQDKSGLPNDRFSAERPEGSISTLTIQRTEQRDSAMYRCASSLTSQRNEQYFGPGTRLTVT.